A selection of T cell receptor beta chains follows, all from one sample in a study of blood T cell repertoires in COVID-19. Data came from immunoSEQ multiplex PCR; TCRdb stores just in-frame clones and leaves some out. The sample has 85,000 to 130,000 clones, about 88% seen once. Sequencing was done on a sample of peripheral blood. These receptors all come from a human donor in a cohort sampled during active COVID-19. The CDR3 runs from the conserved cysteine through the conserved F or W.

>15|TRBJ1-3|TRBV19
CASSTTYGSGNTIYF
>13|TRBJ2-1|TRBV2
CASSRDSHNEQFF
>15|TRBJ1-1|TRBV7-9
CASSSPPQGYTEAFF
>14|TRBJ1-4|TRBV2
CASRTGTANEKLFF
>16|TRBJ2-1|TRBV4-2
CASSQDWSSANNEQFF
>15|TRBJ2-3|TRBV12-5
CASGLGLAVRGTQYF
>11|TRBJ1-4|TRBV18
CASSPSEKLFF
>14|TRBJ2-5|TRBV15
CATSKTGFQETQYF
>17|TRBJ2-3|TRBV6-4
CASSEASGEPSTDTQYF
>14|TRBJ2-1|TRBV11-2
CASSFSGSLNEQFF
>16|TRBJ1-1|TRBV6-2/TRBV6-3
CASSYTLMTGDTEAFF
>17|TRBJ1-1|TRBV5-1
CASSTQTGLRMNTEAFF
>11|TRBJ2-2|TRBV14
CASSQAGELFF
>13|TRBJ1-6|TRBV30
CAWSVRENSPLHF
>15|TRBJ1-5|TRBV27
CASRLGRSRNQPQHF
>15|TRBJ1-3|TRBV5-1
CASSEGTGVGNTIYF
>12|TRBJ2-7|TRBV6-2/TRBV6-3
CASSYTQYREYF
>15|TRBJ2-2|TRBV28
CASSYRDRGTGELFF
>17|TRBJ2-3|TRBV4-2
CASSQTEGALSTDTQYF
>14|TRBJ2-2|TRBV28
CASIPGANTGELFF
>15|TRBJ2-7|TRBV4-2
CASSQDLVAPYEQYF
>15|TRBJ2-3|TRBV19
CASSISLRGPDTQYF
>13|TRBJ1-2|TRBV28
CASTQPSTGGYTF
>15|TRBJ1-4|TRBV5-4
CASSLRIGGDEKLFF
>14|TRBJ2-5|TRBV18
CASSPFQGQETQYF
>15|TRBJ2-5|TRBV7-3
CASSLGQNRQETQYF
>13|TRBJ1-1|TRBV6-1
CASSDRGGRKAFF
>17|TRBJ2-4|TRBV28
CASTRGGTGSVKNIQYF
>14|TRBJ2-7|TRBV6-5
CASTGTLSSYEQYF
>14|TRBJ1-2|TRBV6-5
CASSSNPGGGGYTF
>14|TRBJ2-5|TRBV13
CASSFTRAEETQYF
>12|TRBJ1-1|TRBV3-1/TRBV3-2
CASSPPNGEAFF
>15|TRBJ2-7|TRBV5-6
CASSLGHRSPYEQYF
>15|TRBJ2-7|TRBV7-2
CASSPWSGSSHEQYF
>19|TRBJ1-6|TRBV11-2
CASSLVTGTVLRGNSPLHF
>14|TRBJ2-3|TRBV20-1
CSASQVSSTDTQYF
>13|TRBJ1-5|TRBV28
CASRNTGKRTQHF
>14|TRBJ1-4|TRBV2
CASSVGTGAEKLFF
>15|TRBJ2-7|TRBV5-4
CASSLGSSGSYEQYF
>20|TRBJ2-7|TRBV4-2
CASSQRIPGLAGGRSYEQYF